The rows below give T cell receptor beta chains drawn from one sample of a study of blood T cell repertoires in COVID-19. Method: immunoSEQ multiplex PCR; TCRdb's copy keeps in-frame clones and lacks some. The sample lists just under 50,000 clones; 65% to 90% were seen once. Source material: peripheral blood. Receptor source: a human donor in a cohort sampled during active COVID-19. Both conserved end residues are part of each CDR3. The D gene is left open where the match is weak. Only some rows state a clone size, as once, few, many or a class for expanded clones.

D gene: TRBD2; clone size: NA; J gene: TRBJ2-1; V gene: TRBV7-3; CDR3 protein: CASSSTGTTYNEQFF; CDR3 DNA: TGTGCCAGCAGCTCGACCGGGACTACATACAATGAGCAGTTCTTC
D gene: NA; clone size: NA; J gene: TRBJ2-5; V gene: TRBV6-6; CDR3 protein: CASSYSNTEETQYF; CDR3 DNA: TGTGCCAGCAGTTACTCTAACACCGAAGAGACCCAGTACTTC
D gene: TRBD1; clone size: NA; J gene: TRBJ2-7; V gene: TRBV7-2; CDR3 protein: CASSLVAGQGVSEQYF; CDR3 DNA: TGTGCCAGCAGCTTAGTAGCTGGACAGGGGGTTAGCGAGCAGTACTTC
D gene: TRBD1; clone size: NA; J gene: TRBJ1-6; V gene: TRBV19; CDR3 protein: CASSIDQGVGSPLHF; CDR3 DNA: TGTGCCAGTAGTATAGATCAGGGGGTAGGTTCACCCCTCCACTTT
D gene: NA; clone size: NA; J gene: TRBJ1-5; V gene: TRBV6-2/TRBV6-3; CDR3 protein: CASRPLGARGNQPQHF; CDR3 DNA: TGTGCCAGCAGACCTCTGGGGGCGCGGGGCAATCAGCCCCAGCATTTT
D gene: TRBD2; clone size: NA; J gene: TRBJ2-4; V gene: TRBV19; CDR3 protein: CASSTQPGLAGEIQYF; CDR3 DNA: TGTGCCAGTAGCACCCAACCGGGACTAGCGGGGGAAATTCAGTACTTC
D gene: TRBD2; clone size: NA; J gene: TRBJ2-2; V gene: TRBV7-2; CDR3 protein: CASSLVSSGRVGELFF; CDR3 DNA: TGTGCCAGCAGCTTAGTGTCTAGCGGGAGGGTCGGGGAGCTGTTTTTT
D gene: NA; clone size: NA; J gene: TRBJ2-1; V gene: TRBV28; CDR3 protein: CASSRTEYNEQFF; CDR3 DNA: TGTGCCAGCAGTCGGACTGAGTACAATGAGCAGTTCTTC
D gene: NA; clone size: NA; J gene: TRBJ2-2; V gene: TRBV2; CDR3 protein: CAHVRVNTGELFF; CDR3 DNA: TGTGCCCACGTCCGGGTGAACACCGGGGAGCTGTTTTTT
D gene: NA; clone size: NA; J gene: TRBJ2-7; V gene: TRBV6-1; CDR3 protein: CASSDNRVGEQYF; CDR3 DNA: TGTGCCAGCAGTGACAACAGGGTGGGCGAGCAGTACTTC
D gene: TRBD2; clone size: once; J gene: TRBJ2-1; V gene: TRBV7-9; CDR3 protein: CASSSPRTSGSWNEQFF; CDR3 DNA: TGTGCCAGCAGCTCGCCGCGGACTAGCGGGAGTTGGAATGAGCAGTTCTTC
D gene: TRBD2; clone size: NA; J gene: TRBJ2-1; V gene: TRBV6-5; CDR3 protein: CASSYSRPAGNEQFF; CDR3 DNA: TGTGCCAGCAGTTACTCTCGTCCAGCGGGGAATGAGCAGTTCTTC
D gene: TRBD1; clone size: NA; J gene: TRBJ1-5; V gene: TRBV18; CDR3 protein: CASSQGQGLSNQPQHF; CDR3 DNA: TGTGCCAGCTCACAGGGACAGGGCCTTAGCAATCAGCCCCAGCATTTT
D gene: NA; clone size: NA; J gene: TRBJ2-1; V gene: TRBV21-1; CDR3 protein: CASSKAAASDSYNEQFF; CDR3 DNA: TGTGCCAGCAGCAAAGCTGCCGCCAGCGACTCCTACAATGAGCAGTTCTTC
D gene: TRBD1; clone size: NA; J gene: TRBJ1-2; V gene: TRBV7-9; CDR3 protein: CASSFRDRAYGYTF; CDR3 DNA: TGTGCCAGCAGCTTCCGCGACAGGGCCTATGGCTACACCTTC
D gene: TRBD2; clone size: NA; J gene: TRBJ2-7; V gene: TRBV7-2; CDR3 protein: CASSLEREGEQYF; CDR3 DNA: TGTGCCAGCAGCTTAGAGCGGGAGGGCGAGCAGTACTTC
D gene: TRBD2; clone size: NA; J gene: TRBJ2-7; V gene: TRBV9; CDR3 protein: CASKTPLAGDPYEQYF; CDR3 DNA: TGTGCCAGCAAGACTCCACTAGCGGGAGACCCCTACGAGCAGTACTTC
D gene: NA; clone size: few; J gene: TRBJ2-3; V gene: TRBV28; CDR3 protein: CASSPWTAYLRTDTQYF; CDR3 DNA: TGTGCCAGCAGTCCTTGGACAGCGTACCTTCGCACAGATACGCAGTATTTT
D gene: NA; clone size: once; J gene: TRBJ2-4; V gene: TRBV2; CDR3 protein: CASSEAPQGRDIQYF; CDR3 DNA: TGTGCCAGCAGTGAAGCCCCACAGGGTAGGGACATTCAGTACTTC
D gene: TRBD1; clone size: once; J gene: TRBJ1-5; V gene: TRBV6-6; CDR3 protein: CASSKTGGGQPQHF; CDR3 DNA: TGTGCCAGCAGTAAGACAGGGGGGGGTCAGCCCCAGCATTTT
D gene: NA; clone size: NA; J gene: TRBJ1-1; V gene: TRBV29-1; CDR3 protein: CSVGGRGWTEAFF; CDR3 DNA: TGCAGCGTTGGAGGGAGGGGGTGGACTGAAGCTTTCTTT
D gene: TRBD1; clone size: NA; J gene: TRBJ1-4; V gene: TRBV11-2; CDR3 protein: CASSSPDRSGEKLFF; CDR3 DNA: TGTGCCAGCAGCTCACCGGACAGGTCGGGGGAAAAACTGTTTTTT
D gene: NA; clone size: NA; J gene: TRBJ1-5; V gene: TRBV7-2; CDR3 protein: CASSSSPWGRNQPQHF; CDR3 DNA: TGTGCCAGCAGCTCCTCCCCTTGGGGGCGCAATCAGCCCCAGCATTTT
D gene: NA; clone size: NA; J gene: TRBJ1-1; V gene: TRBV20-1; CDR3 protein: CSAGGDTVAFF; CDR3 DNA: TGCAGTGCTGGGGGGGACACGGTCGCTTTCTTT
D gene: TRBD2; clone size: NA; J gene: TRBJ2-1; V gene: TRBV11-2; CDR3 protein: CASSLAGGAYNEQFF; CDR3 DNA: TGTGCCAGCAGCTTAGCGGGAGGGGCCTACAATGAGCAGTTCTTC
D gene: TRBD1; clone size: NA; J gene: TRBJ2-7; V gene: TRBV5-4; CDR3 protein: CASSPWDSTYEQYF; CDR3 DNA: TGTGCCAGCAGCCCCTGGGACAGCACCTACGAGCAGTACTTC
D gene: NA; clone size: once; J gene: TRBJ1-1; V gene: TRBV19; CDR3 protein: CASSIGQRVTEAFF; CDR3 DNA: TGTGCCAGTAGTATAGGGCAGCGGGTCACTGAAGCTTTCTTT
D gene: NA; clone size: NA; J gene: TRBJ1-1; V gene: TRBV2; CDR3 protein: CASREESGNTEAFF; CDR3 DNA: TGTGCCAGCAGGGAGGAGTCGGGTAACACTGAAGCTTTCTTT
D gene: TRBD1; clone size: NA; J gene: TRBJ1-1; V gene: TRBV6-5; CDR3 protein: CASSPEGGAFF; CDR3 DNA: TGTGCCAGCAGTCCCGAAGGGGGCGCTTTCTTT
D gene: NA; clone size: NA; J gene: TRBJ2-7; V gene: TRBV29-1; CDR3 protein: CSGGGDSYEQYF; CDR3 DNA: TGCAGCGGAGGAGGCGACTCCTACGAGCAGTACTTC
D gene: TRBD2; clone size: few; J gene: TRBJ2-7; V gene: TRBV7-2; CDR3 protein: CASSLDPRGTINYEQYF; CDR3 DNA: TGTGCCAGCAGCCTTGACCCCCGGGGGACTATAAACTACGAGCAGTACTTC
D gene: NA; clone size: NA; J gene: TRBJ2-2; V gene: TRBV29-1; CDR3 protein: CSVEDIGRYNTGELFF; CDR3 DNA: TGCAGCGTTGAAGATATTGGTCGGTACAACACCGGGGAGCTGTTTTTT
D gene: NA; clone size: NA; J gene: TRBJ1-2; V gene: TRBV19; CDR3 protein: CASSIDRGKGGYTF; CDR3 DNA: TGTGCCAGTAGTATAGATCGGGGGAAAGGAGGCTACACCTTC
D gene: NA; clone size: NA; J gene: TRBJ2-1; V gene: TRBV5-1; CDR3 protein: CASSPLGGSSYNEQFF; CDR3 DNA: TGCGCCAGCAGCCCTCTAGGTGGGAGCTCCTACAATGAGCAGTTCTTC
D gene: NA; clone size: NA; J gene: TRBJ2-7; V gene: TRBV19; CDR3 protein: CASSILPSYEQYF; CDR3 DNA: TGTGCCAGTAGTATCCTCCCCTCCTACGAGCAGTACTTC
D gene: NA; clone size: NA; J gene: TRBJ1-5; V gene: TRBV30; CDR3 protein: CAWGRDQPQHF; CDR3 DNA: TGTGCCTGGGGGAGGGATCAGCCCCAGCATTTT
D gene: TRBD1; clone size: few; J gene: TRBJ1-3; V gene: TRBV19; CDR3 protein: CASSTEGQGRRNTIYF; CDR3 DNA: TGTGCCAGTAGTACCGAGGGACAGGGGAGAAGAAACACCATATATTTT
D gene: TRBD2; clone size: NA; J gene: TRBJ2-7; V gene: TRBV5-1; CDR3 protein: CASSLQREGPYEQYF; CDR3 DNA: TGCGCCAGCAGCTTGCAGCGGGAGGGTCCCTACGAGCAGTACTTC
D gene: NA; clone size: once; J gene: TRBJ2-2; V gene: TRBV18; CDR3 protein: CASSERQIAGGELFF; CDR3 DNA: TGTGCCAGCTCAGAGCGACAAATTGCGGGCGGGGAGCTGTTTTTT
D gene: TRBD1; clone size: NA; J gene: TRBJ2-7; V gene: TRBV6-2/TRBV6-3; CDR3 protein: CASSYPGTAYYEQYF; CDR3 DNA: TGTGCCAGCAGTTACCCTGGGACAGCCTACTACGAGCAGTACTTC